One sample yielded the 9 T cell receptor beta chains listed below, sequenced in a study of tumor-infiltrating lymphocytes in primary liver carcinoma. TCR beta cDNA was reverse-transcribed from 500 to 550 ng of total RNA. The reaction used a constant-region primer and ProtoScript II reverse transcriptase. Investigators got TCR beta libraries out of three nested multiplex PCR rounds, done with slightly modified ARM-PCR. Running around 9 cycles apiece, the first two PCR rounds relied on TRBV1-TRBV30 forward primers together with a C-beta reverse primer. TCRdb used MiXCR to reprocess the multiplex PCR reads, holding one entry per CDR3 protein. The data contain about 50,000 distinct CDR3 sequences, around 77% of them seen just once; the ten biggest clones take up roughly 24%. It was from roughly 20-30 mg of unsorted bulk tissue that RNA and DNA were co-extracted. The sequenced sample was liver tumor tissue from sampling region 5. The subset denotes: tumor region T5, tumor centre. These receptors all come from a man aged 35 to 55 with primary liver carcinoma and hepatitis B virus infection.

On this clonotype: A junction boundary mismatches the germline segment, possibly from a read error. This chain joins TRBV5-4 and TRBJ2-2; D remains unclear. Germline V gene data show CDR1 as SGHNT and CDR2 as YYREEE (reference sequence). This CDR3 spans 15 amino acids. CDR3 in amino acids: CASGRKTARTRELFF. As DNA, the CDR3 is TGTGCCAGCGGCCGAAAGACGGCCCGCACCAGGGAGCTGTTTTTT. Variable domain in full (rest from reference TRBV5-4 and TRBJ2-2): ETGVTQSPTHLIKTRGQQVTLRCSSQSGHNTVSWYQQALGQGPQFIFQYYREEENGRGNFPPRFSGLQFPNYSSELNVNALELDDSALYLCASGRKTARTRELFFGEGSRLTVL.

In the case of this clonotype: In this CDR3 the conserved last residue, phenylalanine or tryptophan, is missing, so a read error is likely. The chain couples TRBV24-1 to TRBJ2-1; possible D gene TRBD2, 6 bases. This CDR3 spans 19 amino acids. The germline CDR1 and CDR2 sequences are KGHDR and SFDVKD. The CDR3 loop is CTTSDPTASSAGSYNEQFS. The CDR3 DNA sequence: TGTACCACCAGTGATCCAACCGCCTCCTCAGCGGGCTCCTACAATGAGCAGTTCTCC.

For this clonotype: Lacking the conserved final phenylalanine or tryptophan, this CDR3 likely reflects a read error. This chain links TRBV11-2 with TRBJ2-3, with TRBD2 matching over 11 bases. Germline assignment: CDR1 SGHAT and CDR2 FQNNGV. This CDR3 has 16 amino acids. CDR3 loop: CASSLRLAGCTDTQYL. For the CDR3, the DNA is TGTGCCAGCAGCTTAAGACTAGCGGGGTGCACAGATACACAGTATTTG.

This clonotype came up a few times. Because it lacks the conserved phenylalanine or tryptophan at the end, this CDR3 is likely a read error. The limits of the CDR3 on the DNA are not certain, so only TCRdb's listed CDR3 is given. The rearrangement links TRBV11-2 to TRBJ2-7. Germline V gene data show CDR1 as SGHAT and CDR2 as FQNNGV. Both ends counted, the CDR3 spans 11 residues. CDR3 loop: CASSLGYEEYL.

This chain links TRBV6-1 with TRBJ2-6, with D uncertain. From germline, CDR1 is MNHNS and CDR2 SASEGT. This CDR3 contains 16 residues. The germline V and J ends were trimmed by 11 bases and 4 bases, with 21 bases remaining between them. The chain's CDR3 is CACSSQAAAGANVLTF. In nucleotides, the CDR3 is TGTGCCTGTAGTTCTCAGGCCGCGGCCGGGGCCAACGTCCTGACTTTC.

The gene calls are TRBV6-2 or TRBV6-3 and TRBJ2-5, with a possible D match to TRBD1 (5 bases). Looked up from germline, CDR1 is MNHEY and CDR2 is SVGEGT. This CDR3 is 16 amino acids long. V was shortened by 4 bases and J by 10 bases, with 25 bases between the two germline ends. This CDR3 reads CASSFRTLEKKWGQYF. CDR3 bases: TGTGCCAGCAGTTTCAGGACACTCGAGAAAAAGTGGGGCCAGTACTTC.

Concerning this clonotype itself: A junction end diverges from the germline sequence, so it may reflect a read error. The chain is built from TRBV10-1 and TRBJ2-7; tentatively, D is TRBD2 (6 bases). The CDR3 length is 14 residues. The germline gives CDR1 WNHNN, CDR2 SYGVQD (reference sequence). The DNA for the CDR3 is TGCGCCAGCAATCCCGGGGGAATGATCTACGAGCAATACTTC. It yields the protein CASNPGGMIYEQYF.

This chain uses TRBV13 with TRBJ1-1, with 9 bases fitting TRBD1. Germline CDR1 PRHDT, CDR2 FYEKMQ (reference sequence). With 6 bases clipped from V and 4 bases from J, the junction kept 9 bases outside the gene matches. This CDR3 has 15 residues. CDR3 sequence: CASREIQGAGTEAFF. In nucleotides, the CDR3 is TGTGCCAGCAGGGAGATACAGGGGGCTGGCACTGAAGCTTTCTTT.

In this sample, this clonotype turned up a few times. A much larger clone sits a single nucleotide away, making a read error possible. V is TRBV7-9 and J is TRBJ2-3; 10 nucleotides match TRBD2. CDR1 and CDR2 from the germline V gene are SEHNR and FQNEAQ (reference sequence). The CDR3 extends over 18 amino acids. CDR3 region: CTSSLGASGSGGTDTQYF. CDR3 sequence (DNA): TGTACCAGCAGCTTAGGTGCTAGCGGGAGCGGCGGCACAGATACGCAGTATTTT.